This paragraph covers one TCR beta chain sequence. Its antigen specificity is not known. Base qualities are not at hand, and no much larger clone is one base apart. The data are from a study of shared clonotypes between healthy human individuals (dated by TCRdb to 2019 to 2021). Regarding the research as a whole: Two women and a few men aged 18 to 49 years were included in the cohort. For each donor, CD4 naive and CD4 memory were each given three plates, CD8 naive was given two plates, and CD8 memory was given one plate. Blood TCR repertoires of five healthy adults were deeply sequenced to estimate repertoire size and the extent of clonotype sharing between individuals. Different laboratories and diverse techniques were used to prepare libraries and sequence TCR repertoires, to increase sequencing depth and limit assay-specific biases. Per donor, leukapheresis produced somewhere between about 0.85 and 10 billion PBMCs. General study outcomes and caveats: Only blood was sampled, and tissue TCR repertoires likely differ from those in blood. Sharing across a handful of donors was observed for about 5% of naive CD4, around 3.5% of naive CD8, 2.3% of memory CD4, and about 0.4% of memory CD8 clonotypes. Pairwise subsampling indicated that sequencing depth was expected to affect the degree of clonotype sharing among donors. Estimated clonotype richness was generally larger for naive than for memory subsets. Compared with non-shared clonotypes, the clonotypes found in all four sorted-subset donors had higher generation probabilities. The small number of donors limited the genetic and exposure-history diversity represented. Incomplete sequencing was indicated by rarefaction of sorted-subset datasets, despite the large sequencing depth.

TCR CDR3 regions were amplified from genomic DNA by multiplex PCR using the deep immunoSEQ assay. Genomic DNA extracted from each cell subset was distributed evenly over all wells of several immunoSEQ 96-well plates, and each plate served as one replicate. Each replicate PCR for sorted subsets received about 180 ng genomic DNA, equal to 30,000 or so T cell genomes. Purified libraries were measured with a Qubit 3.0 fluorometer, size-checked on a Bioanalyzer 2100, and measured again with the KAPA Library Quantification kit. Each immunoSEQ 96-well plate was sequenced on its own single-read 150-cycle Illumina NextSeq 550 flow cell. On the authors' methods: Because only junctional sequences without quality scores were contained in the immunoSEQ output, filtering matching that applied to full-length reads could not be performed. Sequences were annotated with PyIR, a Python wrapper for IgBLAST v1.9, and V/J genes and CDR3 were assigned using IMGT germline references. Reads were filtered out if the reads had weak V/J assignments (E-value above 1e-6), no CDR3, stop codons, out-of-frame junctions, or ambiguous translated residues. V3J clonotypes were defined as sequences sharing an identical inferred V gene, J gene, and CDR3 amino acid sequence. The percentage overlap between two repertoires was calculated by dividing the number of shared unique clonotypes by the size of the smaller repertoire. RTK rarefaction, the Chao1 estimator, and Recon v2.1 estimates of unobserved clonotypes were used to assess repertoire richness. Generation probabilities were computed with OLGA for all TCRbeta clonotypes obtained by the gDNA method from a few donors. TCRdb stores this immuneACCESS table with in-frame sequences only. Part of the clones is absent; in the studies checked, under half of the shortfall reflects unresolved V genes, and no reason is known for the rest. V and J calls and clone size are copied from that table; D and trimming were computed from the DNA. Recorded for this sample are about 1.5 million clones; 96% of them occurred a single time. The ten top clones hold 1% to 1.5% of the sample.

Donors were healthy HIV-negative adults with no recently reported acute infections or vaccinations. Every donor was a Caucasian adult living in Nashville, Tennessee, USA. CD4+ T cells were enriched through magnetic negative selection, after which naive cells were positively selected on CD45RA and the remaining negative fraction served as the memory subset. After blood collection by leukapheresis, PBMCs were isolated using Ficoll-Histopaque density gradient centrifugation and then cryopreserved in the vapor phase of liquid nitrogen. Analytical flow cytometry was used to check the purity and quantity of each magnetically sorted T cell population. Each sorted fraction had its genomic DNA isolated and then quantified by UV absorbance on a Nanodrop 2000c. The CDR3 covers 16 residues, taking in both the cysteine and the phenylalanine. Only the CDR3 region is kept as DNA, spanning 48 bases read in frame from base 1. CDR1 and CDR2 (SGHNT, YYREEE) derive from the germline V gene (reference sequence). Relative to germline, V is missing 3 bases and J is missing 4 bases, with 7 bases of the junction outside any gene match.

Here the chain combines TRBV5-4 and TRBJ2-2, and 9 junction bases match TRBD1. The receptor was isolated from a young man in good health. Sequenced sample: naive CD4+ T cells sorted from blood. This sample's cell subset or site label indicates: CD45RA+ positively selected. DNA sequence: TGTGCCAGCAGCTCCCGACAGGGGGGGGGCACCGGGGAGCTGTTTTTT. Its product reads: CASSSRQGGGTGELFF.